The clone carrying this T cell receptor beta chain came up a few times. Germline-derived CDR1 and CDR2 are MNHNS and SASEGT. CDR3 length equals 14 residues. The ends lost 3 bases at V and 7 bases at J; junction bases unmatched: 3. Some clones are missing from TCRdb's copy, which holds only in-frame ones; the method was immunoSEQ multiplex PCR. The table shows some 91,000 clones, with approximately 88% occurring only once. These data belong to a study of identifying expanded T cells in peripheral blood. Sequencing used blood. This TCR derives from a person aged 18 to 70 in good health. The genes are TRBV6-1 and TRBJ1-6, with 7 bases lining up with TRBD1. The CDR3 bases are TGTGCCAGCAGTGATACAGGGGAGAATTCACCCCTCCACTTT. Protein product: CASSDTGENSPLHF.